Listed here is a single T cell receptor beta chain. The source of the sample is a study of blood T cell repertoires in COVID-19. Across the study: Samples representing acute and convalescent COVID-19 were sourced from the United States, Italy and Spain.

Germline V gene lookup returns CDR1 MNHEY and CDR2 SVGAGI. V was clipped by 7 bases and J by 3 bases; unmatched bases: 5. The CDR3 is 14 amino acids. Assay: immunoSEQ multiplex PCR; the TCRdb copy retains only in-frame clones and omits some. This sample carries roughly 67,000 clones, around 83% of them seen once, and the ten largest clones take around 4%. The origin of this receptor is a man aged 50-59 years with acute or convalescent COVID-19. The sample consisted of peripheral blood. V is TRBV6-5 and J is TRBJ2-1; 8 nucleotides line up with TRBD2. CDR3 nucleotides: TGTGCCAGCACATGGACTAGCAGCTACAATGAGCAGTTCTTC. Its translation is CASTWTSSYNEQFF.